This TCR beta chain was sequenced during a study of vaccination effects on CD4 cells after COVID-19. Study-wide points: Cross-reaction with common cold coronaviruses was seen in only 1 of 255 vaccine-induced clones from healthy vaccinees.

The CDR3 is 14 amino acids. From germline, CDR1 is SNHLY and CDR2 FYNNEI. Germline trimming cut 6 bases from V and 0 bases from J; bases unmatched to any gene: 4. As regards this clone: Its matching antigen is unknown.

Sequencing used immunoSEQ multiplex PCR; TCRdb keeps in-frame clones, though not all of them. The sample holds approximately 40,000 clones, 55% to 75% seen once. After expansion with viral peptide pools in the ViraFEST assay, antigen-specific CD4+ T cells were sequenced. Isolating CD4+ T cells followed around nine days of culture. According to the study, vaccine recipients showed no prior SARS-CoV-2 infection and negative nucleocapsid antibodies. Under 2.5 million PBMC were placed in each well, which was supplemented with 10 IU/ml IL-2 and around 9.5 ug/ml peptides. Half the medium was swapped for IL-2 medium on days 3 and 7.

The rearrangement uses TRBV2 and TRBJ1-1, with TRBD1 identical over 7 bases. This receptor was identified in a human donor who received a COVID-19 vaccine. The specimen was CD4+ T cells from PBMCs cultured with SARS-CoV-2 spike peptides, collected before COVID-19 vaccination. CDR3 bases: TGTGCCAGCAGGGATGACAGGGTGAACACTGAAGCTTTCTTT. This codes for CASRDDRVNTEAFF.